What follows is one T cell receptor (beta chain) and its context. Its specificity is unknown. This specimen comes from a study of cytomegalovirus exposure and HLA in healthy donors. Study results and caveats: Earlier analysis yielded a pattern in which most TCR beta V segments were productive about 90% or about 30% of the time. The study had only CMV serostatus as immune exposure information.

Unmatched junction bases numbered 10, after V lost 4 bases and J lost 6 bases. From germline, CDR1 is SGHNT and CDR2 YYREEE (reference sequence). CDR3 length: 15 amino acids. Amplification used 60 Vbeta primers and 13 Jbeta primers. Some clones are missing from TCRdb's copy, which holds only in-frame ones; the method was immunoSEQ multiplex PCR. The sample consists of some 160,000 clones, 79% of them appearing once. This clonotype originated in a middle-aged woman in good health and CMV-seronegative. The sample consisted of PBMCs. This chain links TRBV5-4 with TRBJ1-1, with TRBD1 matching 9 bases. DNA for the CDR3: TGTGCCAGCAGCCATCGGACAGGGGAGTCCGCTGAAGCTTTCTTT. This translates into CASSHRTGESAEAFF.